The present TCR beta chain was sequenced within a study of T cell clusters in autoimmune cytopenias. Study summary: A median of around 50,000 TRB reads per sample yielded a median around 2,500 distinct clonotypes. Study-wide points: Active autoimmune hepatitis patients had almost three-fold fewer exclusive TRB clusters than healthy donors. Clustering suggested that physiological T cell clusters were missing in primary autoimmune cytopenia patients.

The CDR3 runs 16 residues. Germline values: CDR1 MNHNS, CDR2 SASEGT. TRB was amplified by touch-down multiplex PCR, primer pools A and B combined. TCRdb re-called the multiplex PCR reads; every CDR3 protein appears as one record, without DNA. In all, the sample yields about 4,800 distinct CDR3 sequences. As concerns this clonotype: Antigen unknown.

Roughly 40,000 genome equivalents of blood DNA were amplified for TRB. V usage is TRBV6-1 and J usage is TRBJ1-5; the TCRdb D gene call, TRBD1, has no DNA to confirm it. The clonotype was recovered from a human donor with an autoimmune cytopenia or autoimmune hepatitis (not recorded which). Sequenced: peripheral blood. The CDR3 reads CASREGRRGSNQPQHF.